The clone carrying this T cell receptor beta chain showed up just a few times. The data were taken from a study of blood T cells in healthy people across ages. Study-level information: Through template switching, about one barcoded beta molecule was captured per two T cells, as measured in model experiments.

The CDR3 contains 13 residues. Germline V CDR1 and CDR2: SQVTM, ANQGSEA. For the second PCR, which ran for about 6 to 11 cycles, a sample-barcoded 5' primer and a J-beta primer mix were used. Any given sample supplied a minimum of 2.5 million CDR3-containing paired-end reads. TCRdb independently ran MiXCR on the 5' RACE reads; one entry per CDR3 protein. The repertoire holds over 600,000 distinct CDR3 sequences, 20% to 25% seen once, with roughly 3.6% in the top ten. Healthy individuals of Caucasian origin from Russia, aged 6 to 90, served as donors. Isolating PBMCs gave at least 6 million of these cells per sample.

Sequenced input: blood. This sequence was found in a man aged 65-85 years in good health. This rearrangement joins TRBV29-1 to TRBJ2-1; D possibly corresponds to TRBD1 (5 bases). With the DNA end fitting TRBJ2-7 better, the J assignment may be wrong. CDR3 nucleotide sequence: TGCAGCGTTGAAACGGTAGACAGCTACGAGCAGTACTTC. Translation: CSVETVDSYEQYF.